One T cell receptor (beta chain) is described in this entry. The source of the sample is a study of control samples from healthy donors and cancer patients. CDR3 length: 15 residues. V dropped 3 bases and J dropped 10 bases, with 17 bases sitting between them. CDR1 is SGDLS, CDR2 YYNGEE, per germline. Method: immunoSEQ multiplex PCR; TCRdb's copy keeps in-frame clones and lacks some. The sample has around 100,000 clones, just over 85% seen once. The TCR sequence derives from a man under 40 in good health. The sequenced sample consisted of blood. J is TRBJ1-6 and V is TRBV9, with D possibly being TRBD1 (5 bases). The CDR3 DNA sequence: TGTGCCAGCAGCGCACAAGCAATGGGGGGATCACCCCTCCACTTT. Its translation is CASSAQAMGGSPLHF.